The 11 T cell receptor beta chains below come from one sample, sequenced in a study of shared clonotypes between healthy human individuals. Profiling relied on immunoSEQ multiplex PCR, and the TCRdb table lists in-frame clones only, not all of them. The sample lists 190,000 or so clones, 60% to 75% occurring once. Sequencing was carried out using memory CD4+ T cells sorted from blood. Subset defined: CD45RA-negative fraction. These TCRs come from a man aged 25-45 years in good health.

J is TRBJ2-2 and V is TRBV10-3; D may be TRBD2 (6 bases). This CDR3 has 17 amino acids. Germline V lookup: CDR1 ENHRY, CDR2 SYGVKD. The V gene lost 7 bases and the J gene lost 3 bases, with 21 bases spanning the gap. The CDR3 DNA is TGTGCCATCAAAGGGAGAGGCCACGGAGGGGACACCGGGGAGCTGTTTTTT. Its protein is CAIKGRGHGGDTGELFF.

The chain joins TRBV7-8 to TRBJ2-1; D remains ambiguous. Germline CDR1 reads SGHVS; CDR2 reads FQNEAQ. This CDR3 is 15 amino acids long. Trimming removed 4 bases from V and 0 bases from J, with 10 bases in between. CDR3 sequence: CASSSYGISYNEQFF. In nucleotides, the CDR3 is TGTGCCAGCAGCTCCTACGGAATCTCCTACAATGAGCAGTTCTTC.

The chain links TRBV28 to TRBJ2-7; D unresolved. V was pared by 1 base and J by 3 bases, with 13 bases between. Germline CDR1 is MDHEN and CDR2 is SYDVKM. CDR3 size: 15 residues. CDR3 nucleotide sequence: TGTGCCAGCAGTTTATCCTCACTCGGAGACTACGAGCAGTACTTC. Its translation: CASSLSSLGDYEQYF.

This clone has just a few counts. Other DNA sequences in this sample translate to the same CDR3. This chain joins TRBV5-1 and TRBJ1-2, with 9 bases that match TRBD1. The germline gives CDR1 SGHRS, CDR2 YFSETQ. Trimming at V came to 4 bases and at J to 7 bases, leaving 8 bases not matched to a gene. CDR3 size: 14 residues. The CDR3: CASSLGQGLGGYTF. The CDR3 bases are TGCGCCAGCAGCCTCGGACAGGGGCTGGGTGGCTACACCTTC.

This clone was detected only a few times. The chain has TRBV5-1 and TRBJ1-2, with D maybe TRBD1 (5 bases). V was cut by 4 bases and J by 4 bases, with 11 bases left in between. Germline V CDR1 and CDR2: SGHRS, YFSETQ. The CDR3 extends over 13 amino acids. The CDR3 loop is CASSLDSLYGYTF. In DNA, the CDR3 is TGCGCCAGCAGCCTAGACAGCCTCTATGGCTACACCTTC. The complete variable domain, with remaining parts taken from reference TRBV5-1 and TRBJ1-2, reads KAGVTQTPRYLIKTRGQQVTLSCSPISGHRSVSWYQQTPGQGLQFLFEYFSETQRNKGNFPGRFSGRQFSNSRSEMNVSTLELGDSALYLCASSLDSLYGYTFGSGTRLTVV.

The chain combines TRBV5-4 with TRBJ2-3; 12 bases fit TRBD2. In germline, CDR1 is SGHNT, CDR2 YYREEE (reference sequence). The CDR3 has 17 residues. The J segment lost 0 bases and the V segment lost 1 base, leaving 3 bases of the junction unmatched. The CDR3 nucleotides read TGTGCCAGCAGCTTGTCTGGGACTAGCGGGAGCACAGATACGCAGTATTTT. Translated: CASSLSGTSGSTDTQYF.

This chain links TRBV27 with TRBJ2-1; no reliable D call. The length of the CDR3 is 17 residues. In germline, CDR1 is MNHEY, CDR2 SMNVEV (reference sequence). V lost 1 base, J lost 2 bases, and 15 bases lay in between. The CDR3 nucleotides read TGTGCCAGCAGTTTATGGCTGGGTCAATGGCCCTACAATGAGCAGTTCTTC. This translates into CASSLWLGQWPYNEQFF.

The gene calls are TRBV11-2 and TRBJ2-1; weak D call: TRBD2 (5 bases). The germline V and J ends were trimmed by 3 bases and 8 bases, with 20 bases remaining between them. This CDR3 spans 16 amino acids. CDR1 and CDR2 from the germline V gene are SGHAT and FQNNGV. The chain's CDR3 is CASSLSFSALGDEQFF. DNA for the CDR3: TGTGCCAGCAGCTTGTCCTTTTCGGCACTAGGCGATGAGCAGTTCTTC.

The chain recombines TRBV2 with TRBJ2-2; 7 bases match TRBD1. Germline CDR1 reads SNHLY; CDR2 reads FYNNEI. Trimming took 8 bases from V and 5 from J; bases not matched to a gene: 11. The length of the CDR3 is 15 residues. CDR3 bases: TGTGCCAGCCGAGGACAGGCAGTTAGAACCGGGGAGCTGTTTTTT. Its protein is CASRGQAVRTGELFF.

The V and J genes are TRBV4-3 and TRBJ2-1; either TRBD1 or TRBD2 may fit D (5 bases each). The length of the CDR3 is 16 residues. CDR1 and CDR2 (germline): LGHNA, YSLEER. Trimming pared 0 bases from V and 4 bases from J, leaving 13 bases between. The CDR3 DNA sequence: TGCGCCAGCAGCCAAGATCCTCCGGGGCGGTACAATGAGCAGTTCTTC. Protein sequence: CASSQDPPGRYNEQFF.

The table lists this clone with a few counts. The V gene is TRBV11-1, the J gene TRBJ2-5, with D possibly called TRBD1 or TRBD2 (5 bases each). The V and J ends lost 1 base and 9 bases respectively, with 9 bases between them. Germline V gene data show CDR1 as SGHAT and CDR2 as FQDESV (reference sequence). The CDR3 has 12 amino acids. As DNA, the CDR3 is TGTGCCAGCAGCTTAGGAGTGGGGGCCCAGTACTTC. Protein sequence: CASSLGVGAQYF.